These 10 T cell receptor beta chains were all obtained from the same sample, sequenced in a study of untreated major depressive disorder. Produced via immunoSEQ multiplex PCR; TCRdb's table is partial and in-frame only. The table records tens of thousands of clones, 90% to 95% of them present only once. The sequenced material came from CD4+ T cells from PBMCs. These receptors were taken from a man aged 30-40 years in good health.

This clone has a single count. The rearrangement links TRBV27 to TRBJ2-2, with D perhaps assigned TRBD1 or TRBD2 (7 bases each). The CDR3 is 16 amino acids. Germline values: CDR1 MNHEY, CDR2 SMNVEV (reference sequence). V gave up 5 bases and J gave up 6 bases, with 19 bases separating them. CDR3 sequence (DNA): TGTGCCAGCAGTACCCCAGGGGGGGGTATGGCCGGGGAGCTGTTTTTT. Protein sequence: CASSTPGGGMAGELFF.

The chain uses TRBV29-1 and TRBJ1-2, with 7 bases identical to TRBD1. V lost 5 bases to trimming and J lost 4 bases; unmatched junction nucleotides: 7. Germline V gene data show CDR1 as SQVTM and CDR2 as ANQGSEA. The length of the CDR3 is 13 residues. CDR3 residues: CSVSAYRGYGYTF. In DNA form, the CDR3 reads TGCAGCGTTTCGGCCTACAGGGGCTATGGCTACACCTTC. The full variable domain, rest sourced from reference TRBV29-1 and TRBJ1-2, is SAVISQKPSRDICQRGTSLTIQCQVDSQVTMMFWYRQQPGQSLTLIATANQGSEATYESGFVIDKFPISRPNLTFSTLTVSNMSPEDSSIYLCSVSAYRGYGYTFGSGTRLTVV.

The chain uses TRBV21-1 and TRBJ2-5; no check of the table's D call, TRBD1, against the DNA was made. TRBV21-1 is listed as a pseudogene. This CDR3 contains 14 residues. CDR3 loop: CASSKVATGETQYF. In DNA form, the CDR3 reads TGTGCCAGCAGCAAAGTAGCGACAGGAGAGACCCAGTACTTC.

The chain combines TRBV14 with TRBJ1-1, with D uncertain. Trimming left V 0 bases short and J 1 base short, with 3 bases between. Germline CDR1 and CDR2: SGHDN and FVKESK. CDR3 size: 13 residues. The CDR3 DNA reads TGTGCCAGCAGCCAAGACTGGAACACTGAAGCTTTCTTT. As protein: CASSQDWNTEAFF.

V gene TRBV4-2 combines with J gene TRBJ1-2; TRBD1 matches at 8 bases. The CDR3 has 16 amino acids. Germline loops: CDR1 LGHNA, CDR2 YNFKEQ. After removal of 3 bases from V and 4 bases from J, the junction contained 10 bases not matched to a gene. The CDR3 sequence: CASSQNHGQGVYGYTF. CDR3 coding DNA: TGTGCCAGCAGCCAGAACCATGGACAGGGAGTCTATGGCTACACCTTC.

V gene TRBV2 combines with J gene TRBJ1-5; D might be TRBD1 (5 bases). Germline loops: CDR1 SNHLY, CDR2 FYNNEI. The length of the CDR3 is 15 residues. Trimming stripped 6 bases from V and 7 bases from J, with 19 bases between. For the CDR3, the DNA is TGTGCCAGCAGGGGGACCGACATCAGCGTCCAGCCCCAGCATTTT. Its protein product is CASRGTDISVQPQHF.

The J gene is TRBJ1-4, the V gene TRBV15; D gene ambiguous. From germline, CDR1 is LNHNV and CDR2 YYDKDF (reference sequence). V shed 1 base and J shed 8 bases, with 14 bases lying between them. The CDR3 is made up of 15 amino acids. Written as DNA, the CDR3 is TGTGCCACCAGCAGAGGAAACCTGGGAGGGGAAAAACTGTTTTTT. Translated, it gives CATSRGNLGGEKLFF.

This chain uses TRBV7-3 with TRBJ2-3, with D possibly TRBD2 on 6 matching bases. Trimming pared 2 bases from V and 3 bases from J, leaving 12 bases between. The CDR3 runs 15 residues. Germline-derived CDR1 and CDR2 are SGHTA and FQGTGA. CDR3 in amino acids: CASSLLGAGTDTQYF. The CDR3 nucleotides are TGTGCCAGCAGCTTATTGGGCGCGGGAACAGATACGCAGTATTTT.

CDR3: CASSSRSDYSNQPQHF. CDR3 nucleotide sequence: TGTGCCAGCTCAAGTCGTTCCGATTATAGCAATCAGCCCCAGCATTTT. The chain joins TRBV18 to TRBJ1-5; D is undetermined. CDR3 size: 16 residues. Trimming took off 5 bases at V and 0 bases at J, with 14 bases between the two ends. Germline V gives CDR1 KGHSH, CDR2 LQKENI. Looking up the rest from reference TRBV18 and TRBJ1-5 gives the full variable domain: NAGVMQNPRHLVRRRGQEARLRCSPMKGHSHVYWYRQLPEEGLKFMVYLQKENIIDESGMPKERFSAEFPKEGPSILRIQQVVRGDSAAYFCASSSRSDYSNQPQHFGDGTRLSIL.

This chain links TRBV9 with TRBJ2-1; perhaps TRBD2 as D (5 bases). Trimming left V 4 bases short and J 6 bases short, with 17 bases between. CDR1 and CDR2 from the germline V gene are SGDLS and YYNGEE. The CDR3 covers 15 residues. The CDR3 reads CASSHAGGEGNEQFF. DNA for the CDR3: TGTGCCAGCAGCCATGCAGGAGGAGAGGGCAATGAGCAGTTCTTC. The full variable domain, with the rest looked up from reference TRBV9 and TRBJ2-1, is DSGVTQTPKHLITATGQRVTLRCSPRSGDLSVYWYQQSLDQGLQFLIQYYNGEERAKGNILERFSAQQFPDLHSELNLSSLELGDSALYFCASSHAGGEGNEQFFGPGTRLTVL.